This entry is about one T cell receptor (beta chain). No antigen is known for it. CDR1 and CDR2, per the germline V gene (reference sequence), are LNHNV and YYDKDF. The CDR3 holds 17 amino acids from the cysteine to the phenylalanine. Only the CDR3 part of the read is kept: 51 bases, read in frame from the first base. V sheds 0 bases and J sheds 5 bases, leaving 16 bases between their ends. The cohort was made up of under 800 healthy bone marrow donors. At the time of sampling, all cohort members were nominally healthy, though unrecorded immune exposures were likely present. The donor tested CMV seronegative and was one of the 352 seronegative cohort members. Every donor gave a peripheral blood sample, and the peripheral blood mononuclear cells from that sample were used for TCR beta sequencing. Genomic DNA was extracted from the blood cell samples with the Qiagen DNeasy Blood Extraction Kit. This entry comes from a study of cytomegalovirus exposure and HLA in healthy donors (dated by TCRdb to about 2017). Regarding the complete study: An earlier analysis of around 600 of the donors reported about 250 Gb of sequence data and roughly 110 million unique TCR beta sequences from about 179 million T cells. An earlier analysis of several hundred of the donors applied high-throughput TCR beta sequencing to assess whether each TCR beta V gene segment acted as functional or pseudogenic. The genetic ancestry cluster associated with self-reported Caucasian donors included roughly 84% of the roughly 390 genotyped donors. The study aimed to test whether signatures of past pathogen exposure could be identified by cataloging public T cell receptors. On average, over 200,000 unique TCR beta nucleotide sequences were sequenced per donor among roughly 430 genotyped donors of the cohort, with 15% to 20% of those sequences being non-productive. An early release covering about 600 HLA-typed donors comprised about 300 gigabases of sequencing data and tens of millions of unique TCR sequences. In addition to the first cohort of around 670 subjects, a separate validation cohort of 100 to 150 different subjects was used. Alongside the repertoire data, information on donor age, sex, ethnicity and CMV serostatus was compiled. A later genetic analysis took genome-wide SNP genotypes for about three fifths of the 666 donors and used that subset as a discovery cohort. The study used immunosequencing to profile the T cell repertoires of hundreds of subjects and linked those repertoires to cytomegalovirus serostatus. To study patterns of TCR occurrence, a later analysis re-analyzed previously published TCR beta repertoires from 650 to 750 donors and added high-resolution HLA genotyping. To predict cytomegalovirus infection status, the study brought together high-throughput TCR immunosequencing, statistical association of individual TCRs with disease status, and machine learning. HLA typing covered class I and class II loci at four-digit resolution. Roughly five DR-DQ haplotypes were treated as single units for association and clustering because of strong linkage in the cohort. The number of typed donors differed by locus: about 620-640 for A, B, C, DRB1 and DQB1; approximately 530 for DQA1; around 580 for DPA1; and some 430 for DPB1. Every repertoire in the discovery cohort had been generated on one and the same sequencing platform. In the later analysis, no new phenotypic data were used to find candidate immune exposures; instead, reliance was placed on TCR beta sequences and their occurrence across donors. Here is what the overall study found, with its caveats: In a later genetic analysis, fewer N-insertions in productive TCRs were reported among donors in an Asian-associated ancestry cluster than the approximately 670-donor mean. When HLA alleles, especially DR and DQ, strongly co-occurred, TCR associations were difficult to assign to individual alleles. Because the 87-base-pair reads could not distinguish some IMGT-functional V segments, including TRBV6-2 and TRBV6-3, those segments were excluded. In a later analysis, about 16,000 TCR beta sequences were associated with specific HLA alleles at a false discovery rate of 0.05. Linkage disequilibrium might explain the correlated functional status among segregating V segments, but an unknown experimental factor could not be excluded. In a later analysis, HLA-associated TCR beta chains showed more clonal expansion and lower generation probabilities than non-associated chains that were equally common. Some 16 rarely observed V segments, including chromosome 9 orphons, were excluded from the earlier analysis of about 500 of the donors because counts were too low. In vitro tests confirmed that a few of the cytomegalovirus-associated TCR beta chains recognize cytomegalovirus antigens. In a later analysis, the rate of TCR association differed among HLA loci, with DRB1 alleles having the most associated TCRs and HLA-C alleles having the fewest. In a later analysis, most CMV-associated TCR beta chains were found to appear HLA-restricted, with HLA associations seemingly driven largely by CMV exposure. A further reported finding was that TCR beta sequences accurately predicted the HLA-A and HLA-B alleles for most subjects in the first cohort. It was suggested by the authors that the approach could potentially be generalized to other disease states and immunological phenotypes. Across donors, most TCR sequences were observed very rarely, whereas some public TCRs were present in many individuals. According to a later analysis, parvovirus B19, influenza, CMV and Epstein-Barr virus appeared linked to several top co-occurrence clusters. V-gene and J-gene trimming of TCR beta chains was associated with a missense DCLRE1C variant in a later genetic analysis, and the association was replicated in an independent cohort. Presence/absence analyses assumed roughly uniform sequencing depth across donors, an assumption that may not hold. The study gave a list of about 150 TCR beta chains associated with cytomegalovirus. Because HLA typing was missing for some donors at each locus, association tests included only the typed subset. Immune exposure information for the cohort was limited to CMV serostatus. A cluster of highly shared sequence variants was judged likely to be a technical artifact of the sequencing pipeline. The classifier was reported to diagnose cytomegalovirus status with high specificity and sensitivity in both the original and validation cohorts. In an earlier analysis of fewer than 750 of the donors, most TCR beta V segments were observed in productive rearrangements about 90% or about 30% of the time, broadly matching IMGT annotations. In this cohort, only TCR beta chains were sequenced, and detectable features were limited by the absence of alpha or paired-chain data.

Preparation of the library involved the immunoSEQ multiplex PCR assay. The multiplex PCR relied on a mix of 60 forward primers for TCR Vbeta segments and 13 reverse primers for TCR Jbeta segments. The CDR3 region of rearranged TCR beta genes was amplified from genomic DNA with a multiplex PCR assay. The Illumina HiSeq System was used to sequence the amplified TCR beta libraries as 87-base-pair reads. On the study's bioinformatics: A later analysis tallied approximately 87 million unique TCR beta chains across the roughly 610 repertoires, and 10 million to 11 million of those chains were shared by two or more donors. A nearest-neighbor algorithm error-corrected the raw reads and collapsed the reads into unique sequences, merging closely related sequences to remove PCR and sequencing errors. CDR3 sequences were aligned to IMGT reference sequences to assign V, D and J gene segments. For a sequence to be retained, at least a six-nucleotide match to both a V gene segment and a J gene segment was required. A rearrangement was called productive if the CDR3 had no stop codons and remained in frame with V and J, and every other rearrangement was called non-productive. Following IMGT convention, CDR3 was defined as the stretch from the second conserved V-encoded cysteine to the conserved J-encoded phenylalanine. The earlier analysis of some 550 of the donors excluded any sequence lacking an unambiguous match to a single V gene segment. An earlier analysis of about 590 of the donors classified V segments as functional when productive rearrangements were above 56.7% and as segregating when the standard deviation between donors was above 5%. A statistical classification framework was developed to diagnose cytomegalovirus status using the catalog of TCR beta chain sequences. A later analysis assigned V and J genes by comparing TCR nucleotide sequences with IMGT/GENE-DB human TR gene sequences. Using the TCRdist pipeline, a later analysis assigned CDR3 sequences along with most-parsimonious VDJ recombination scenarios. In a later analysis, every TCR beta chain was defined by the combination of its CDR3 amino acid sequence and its V-gene family, and reads without a unique V-gene family were dropped. In a later analysis, around 650 highly shared, low-generation-probability nucleotide sequences were removed to address suspected cross-contamination and a sequencing artifact. For each public chain, a later analysis derived a clonal expansion index from normalized ranks of inferred template counts within each repertoire. In a later analysis, generation probabilities were computed using a VDJ recombination model fitted to out-of-frame rearrangements, and the results were checked against IGoR. Hypergeometric tests were used in a later analysis to score TCR-TCR, TCR-HLA and TCR-CMV co-occurrence, with a repertoire-size bias correction applied to the TCR pairs. In a later analysis, false discovery rates were estimated by permuting HLA or CMV assignments 20 times. A later analysis grouped co-occurring TCRs with DBSCAN, adding TCRdist sequence similarity when clustering within HLA-allele-positive subsets. Co-occurrence clustering excluded repertoires with fewer than 30,000 or more than 120,000 public chains, plus five with anomalous nucleotide sharing. The table was pulled from immuneACCESS by TCRdb, which kept in-frame rearrangements only. Such tables lose some clones; where checked, under half of the loss comes from unresolved V genes, and the rest has no known cause. V, J and clone size derive from that table, while D and trimming were established from the DNA sequence. The sample's clone listing holds 100,000 to 150,000 clones. The ten biggest clones cover 1.7% of the sample.

What was sequenced was PBMCs. The receptor was derived from a man aged 18 to 30 in good health and CMV-seronegative. The sequence links TRBV15 to TRBJ2-2; the best D guess is TRBD1, with 5 bases matching. CDR3 loop: CATSRDLFTGRTGELFF. The base sequence is TGTGCCACCAGCAGAGATCTTTTTACAGGCCGGACCGGGGAGCTGTTTTTT.